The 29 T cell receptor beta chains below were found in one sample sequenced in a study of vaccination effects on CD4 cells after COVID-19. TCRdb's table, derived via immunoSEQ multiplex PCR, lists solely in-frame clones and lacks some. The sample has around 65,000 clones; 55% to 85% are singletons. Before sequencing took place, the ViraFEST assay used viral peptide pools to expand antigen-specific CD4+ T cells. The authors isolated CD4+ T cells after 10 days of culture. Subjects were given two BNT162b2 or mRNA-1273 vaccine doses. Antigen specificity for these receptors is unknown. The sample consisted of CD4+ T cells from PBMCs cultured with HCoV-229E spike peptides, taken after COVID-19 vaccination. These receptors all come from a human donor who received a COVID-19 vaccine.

CDR3 residues: CASNPSPNEQYV. In DNA, the CDR3 is TGTGCCAGCAACCCCAGCCCAAACGAGCAGTACGTC. The chain is built from TRBV9 and TRBJ2-7; D gene ambiguous. The V and J ends lost 6 bases and 5 bases respectively, with 12 bases between them. Looked up from germline, CDR1 is SGDLS and CDR2 is YYNGEE. The CDR3 runs to 12 residues.

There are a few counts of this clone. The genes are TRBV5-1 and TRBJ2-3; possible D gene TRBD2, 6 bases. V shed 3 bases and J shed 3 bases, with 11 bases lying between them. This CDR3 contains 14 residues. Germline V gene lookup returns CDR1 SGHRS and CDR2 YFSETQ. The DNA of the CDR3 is TGCGCCAGCAGCTACTGGACTACTACAGATACGCAGTATTTT. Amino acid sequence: CASSYWTTTDTQYF.

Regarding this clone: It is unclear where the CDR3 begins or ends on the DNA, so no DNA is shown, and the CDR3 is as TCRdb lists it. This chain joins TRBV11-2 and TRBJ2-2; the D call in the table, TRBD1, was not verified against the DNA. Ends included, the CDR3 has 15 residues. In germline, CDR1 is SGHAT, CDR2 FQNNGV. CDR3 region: CASSLFQVSTGELFF.

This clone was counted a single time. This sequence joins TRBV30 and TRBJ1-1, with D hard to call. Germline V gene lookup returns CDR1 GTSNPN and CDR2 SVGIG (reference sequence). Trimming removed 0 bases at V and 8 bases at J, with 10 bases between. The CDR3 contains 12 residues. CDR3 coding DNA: TGTGCCTGGAGTGTACGCTCCTCAGAAGCTTTCTTT. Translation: CAWSVRSSEAFF.

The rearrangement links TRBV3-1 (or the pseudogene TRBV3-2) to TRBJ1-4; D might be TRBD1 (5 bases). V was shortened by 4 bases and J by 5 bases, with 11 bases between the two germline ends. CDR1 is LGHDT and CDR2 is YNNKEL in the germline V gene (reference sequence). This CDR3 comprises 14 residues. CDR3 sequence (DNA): TGTGCCAGCAGCCCTGGAGGGGCAAATGAAAAACTGTTTTTT. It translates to CASSPGGANEKLFF.

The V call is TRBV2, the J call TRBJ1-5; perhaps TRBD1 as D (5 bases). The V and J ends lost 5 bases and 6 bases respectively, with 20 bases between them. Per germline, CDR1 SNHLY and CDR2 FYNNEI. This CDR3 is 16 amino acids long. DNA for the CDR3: TGTGCCAGCAGTTCTCCCGGCGGGGGGAGAAGTCAGCCCCAGCATTTT. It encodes CASSSPGGGRSQPQHF. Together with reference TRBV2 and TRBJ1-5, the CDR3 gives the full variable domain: EPEVTQTPSHQVTQMGQEVILRCVPISNHLYFYWYRQILGQKVEFLVSFYNNEISEKSEIFDDQFSVERPDGSNFTLKIRSTKLEDSAMYFCASSSPGGGRSQPQHFGDGTRLSIL.

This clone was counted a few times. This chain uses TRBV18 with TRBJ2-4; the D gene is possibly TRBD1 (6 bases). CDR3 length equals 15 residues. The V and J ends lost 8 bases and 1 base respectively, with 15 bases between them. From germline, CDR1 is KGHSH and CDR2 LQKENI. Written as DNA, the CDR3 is TGTGCCAGCCAACTCAACAGGGATGCCAAAAACATTCAGTACTTC. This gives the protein CASQLNRDAKNIQYF.

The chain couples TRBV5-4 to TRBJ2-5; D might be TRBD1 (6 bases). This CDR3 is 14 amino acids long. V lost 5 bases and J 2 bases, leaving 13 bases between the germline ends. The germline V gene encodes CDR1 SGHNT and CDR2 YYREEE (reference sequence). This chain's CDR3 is CASSRPGTQETQYF. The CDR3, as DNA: TGTGCCAGCAGTCGACCCGGGACACAAGAGACCCAGTACTTC.

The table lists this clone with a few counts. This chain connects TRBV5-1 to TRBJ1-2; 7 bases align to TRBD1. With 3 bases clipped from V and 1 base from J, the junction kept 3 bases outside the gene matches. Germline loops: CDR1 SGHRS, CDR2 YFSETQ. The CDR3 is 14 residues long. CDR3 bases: TGCGCCAGCAGCTGGGACAGTGGTAACTATGGCTACACCTTC. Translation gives CASSWDSGNYGYTF.

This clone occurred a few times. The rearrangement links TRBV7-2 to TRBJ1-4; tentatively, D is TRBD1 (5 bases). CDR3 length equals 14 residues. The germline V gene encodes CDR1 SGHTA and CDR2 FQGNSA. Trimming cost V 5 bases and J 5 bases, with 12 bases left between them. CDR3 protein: CASSRTLRNEKLFF. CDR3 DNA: TGTGCCAGCAGCCGGACACTACGAAATGAAAAACTGTTTTTT.

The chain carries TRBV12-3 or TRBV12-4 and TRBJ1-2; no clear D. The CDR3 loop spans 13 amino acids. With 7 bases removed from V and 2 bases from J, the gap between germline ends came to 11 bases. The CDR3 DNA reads TGTGCCAGCACCTTTTCTGGGAACTATGGCTACACCTTC. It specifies CASTFSGNYGYTF.

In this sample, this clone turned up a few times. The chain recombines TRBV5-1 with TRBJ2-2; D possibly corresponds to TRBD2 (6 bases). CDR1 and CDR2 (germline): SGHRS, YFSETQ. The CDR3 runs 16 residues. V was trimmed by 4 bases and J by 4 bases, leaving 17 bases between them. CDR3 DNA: TGCGCCAGCAGCGTGGAGGGAGGTCAGCCCACCGGGGAGCTGTTTTTT. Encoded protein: CASSVEGGQPTGELFF.

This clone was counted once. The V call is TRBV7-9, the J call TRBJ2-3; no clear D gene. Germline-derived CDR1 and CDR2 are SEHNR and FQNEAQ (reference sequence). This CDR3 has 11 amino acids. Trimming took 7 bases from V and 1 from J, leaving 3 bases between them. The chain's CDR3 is CASTGTDTQYF. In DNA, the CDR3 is TGTGCCAGCACGGGCACAGATACGCAGTATTTT.

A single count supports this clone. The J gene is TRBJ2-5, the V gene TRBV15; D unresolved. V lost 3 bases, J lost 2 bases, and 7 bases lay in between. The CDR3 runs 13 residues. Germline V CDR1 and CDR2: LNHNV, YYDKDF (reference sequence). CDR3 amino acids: CATSRGFQETQYF. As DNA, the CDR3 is TGTGCCACCAGCAGGGGGTTTCAAGAGACCCAGTACTTC.

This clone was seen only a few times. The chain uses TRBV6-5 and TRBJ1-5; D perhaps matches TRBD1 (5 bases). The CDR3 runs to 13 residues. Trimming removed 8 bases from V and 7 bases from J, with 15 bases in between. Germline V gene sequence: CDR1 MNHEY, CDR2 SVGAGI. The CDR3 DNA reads TGTGCCAGCGAGGAGGGGTACGGGCAGCCCCAGCATTTT. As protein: CASEEGYGQPQHF.

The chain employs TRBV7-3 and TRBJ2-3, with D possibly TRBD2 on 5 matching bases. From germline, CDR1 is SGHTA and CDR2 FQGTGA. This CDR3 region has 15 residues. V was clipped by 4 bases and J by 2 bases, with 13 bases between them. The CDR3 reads CASSSTGINTDTQYF. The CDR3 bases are TGTGCCAGCAGCTCAACCGGGATTAACACAGATACGCAGTATTTT. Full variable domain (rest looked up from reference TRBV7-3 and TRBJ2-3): GAGVSQTPSNKVTEKGKYVELRCDPISGHTALYWYRQSLGQGPEFLIYFQGTGAADDSGLPNDRFFAVRPEGSVSTLKIQRTERGDSAVYLCASSSTGINTDTQYFGPGTRLTVL.

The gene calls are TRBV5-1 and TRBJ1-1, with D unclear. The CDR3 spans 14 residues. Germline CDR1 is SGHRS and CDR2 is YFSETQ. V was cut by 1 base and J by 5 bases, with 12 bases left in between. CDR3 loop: CASSLTLSQTEAFF. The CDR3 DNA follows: TGCGCCAGCAGCTTGACATTGTCCCAAACTGAAGCTTTCTTT.

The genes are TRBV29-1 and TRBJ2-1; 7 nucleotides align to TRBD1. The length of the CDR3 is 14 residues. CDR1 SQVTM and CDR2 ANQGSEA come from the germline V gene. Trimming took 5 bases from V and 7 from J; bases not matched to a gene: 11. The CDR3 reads CSVPKTGVRNEQFF. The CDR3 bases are TGCAGCGTTCCCAAAACAGGGGTGCGGAATGAGCAGTTCTTC.

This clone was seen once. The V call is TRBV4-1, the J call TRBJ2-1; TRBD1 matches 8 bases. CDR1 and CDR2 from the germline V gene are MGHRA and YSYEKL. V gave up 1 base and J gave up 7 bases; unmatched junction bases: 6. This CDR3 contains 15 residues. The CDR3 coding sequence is TGCGCCAGCAGCCAAGGTCGACAGGGGCAGAATGAGCAGTTCTTC. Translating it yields CASSQGRQGQNEQFF.

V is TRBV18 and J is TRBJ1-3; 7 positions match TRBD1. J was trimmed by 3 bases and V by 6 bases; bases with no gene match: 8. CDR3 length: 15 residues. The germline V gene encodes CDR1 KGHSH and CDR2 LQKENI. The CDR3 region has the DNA TGTGCCAGCTCCCCGCCGGGACAGATTGGAAACACCATATATTTT. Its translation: CASSPPGQIGNTIYF.

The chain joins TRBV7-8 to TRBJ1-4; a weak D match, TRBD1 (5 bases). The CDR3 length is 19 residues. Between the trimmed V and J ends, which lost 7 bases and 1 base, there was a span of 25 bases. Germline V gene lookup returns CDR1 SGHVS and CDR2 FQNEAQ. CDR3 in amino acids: CASTPPPAGGPGTNEKLFF. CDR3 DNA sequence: TGTGCCAGCACCCCACCCCCCGCGGGGGGACCTGGAACTAATGAAAAACTGTTTTTT.

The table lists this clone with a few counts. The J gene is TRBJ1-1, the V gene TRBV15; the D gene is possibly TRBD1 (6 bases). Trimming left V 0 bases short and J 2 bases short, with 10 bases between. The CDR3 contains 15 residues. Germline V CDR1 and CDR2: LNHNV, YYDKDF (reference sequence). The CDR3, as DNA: TGTGCCACCAGCAGAGATCGAGGGGGAAACACTGAAGCTTTCTTT. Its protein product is CATSRDRGGNTEAFF.

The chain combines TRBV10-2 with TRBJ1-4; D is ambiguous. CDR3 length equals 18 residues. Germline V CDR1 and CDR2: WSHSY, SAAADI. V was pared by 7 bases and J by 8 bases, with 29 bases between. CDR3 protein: CASTQFASKDLLSEKLFF. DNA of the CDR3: TGCGCCAGCACGCAATTCGCCTCAAAGGACCTGCTTTCAGAAAAACTGTTTTTT.

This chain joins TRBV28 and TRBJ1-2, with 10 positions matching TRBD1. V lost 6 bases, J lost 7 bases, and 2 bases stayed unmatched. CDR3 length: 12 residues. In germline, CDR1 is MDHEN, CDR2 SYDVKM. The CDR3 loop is CASRRTGGGYTF. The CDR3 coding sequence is TGTGCCAGCAGGCGGACAGGGGGTGGCTACACCTTC.

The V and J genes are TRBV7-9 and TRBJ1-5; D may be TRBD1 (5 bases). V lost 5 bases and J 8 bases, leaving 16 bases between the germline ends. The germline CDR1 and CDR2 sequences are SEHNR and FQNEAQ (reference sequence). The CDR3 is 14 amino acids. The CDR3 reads CASSTDGGLKPQHF. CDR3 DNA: TGTGCCAGCAGCACGGACGGGGGGTTGAAGCCCCAGCATTTT.

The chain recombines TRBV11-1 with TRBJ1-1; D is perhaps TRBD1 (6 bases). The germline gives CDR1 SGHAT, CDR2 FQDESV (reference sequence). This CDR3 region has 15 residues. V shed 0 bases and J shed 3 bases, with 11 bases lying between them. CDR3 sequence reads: CASSLARRGDTEAFF. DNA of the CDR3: TGTGCCAGCAGCTTAGCGCGGAGGGGGGACACTGAAGCTTTCTTT.

The CDR3 protein is CASSPRVVAAYTDTQYF. Written as DNA, the CDR3 is TGTGCCAGCAGCCCGAGGGTGGTTGCGGCTTACACAGATACGCAGTATTTT. The chain links TRBV5-5 to TRBJ2-3; D is possibly TRBD2 (5 bases). The germline V gene has CDR1 SGHKS and CDR2 YYEKEE (reference sequence). The CDR3 totals 17 residues. Trimming left V 4 bases short and J 2 bases short, with 20 bases between.

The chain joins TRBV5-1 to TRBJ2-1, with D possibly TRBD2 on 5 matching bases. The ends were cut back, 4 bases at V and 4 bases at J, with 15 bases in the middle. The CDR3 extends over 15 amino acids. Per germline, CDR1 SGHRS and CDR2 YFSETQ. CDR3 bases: TGCGCCAGCAGCCTGGAGGTTAATGAGTACAATGAGCAGTTCTTC. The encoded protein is CASSLEVNEYNEQFF.

As DNA, the CDR3 is TGTGCCTGGAAATGGGACTGGGGGGGCGCCGGGGAGCTGTTTTTT. As protein: CAWKWDWGGAGELFF. The chain links TRBV30 to TRBJ2-2; a weak D match, TRBD2 (7 bases). Germline lookup yields CDR1 GTSNPN and CDR2 SVGIG (reference sequence). Trimming pared 4 bases from V and 6 bases from J, leaving 18 bases between. This CDR3 has 15 amino acids.